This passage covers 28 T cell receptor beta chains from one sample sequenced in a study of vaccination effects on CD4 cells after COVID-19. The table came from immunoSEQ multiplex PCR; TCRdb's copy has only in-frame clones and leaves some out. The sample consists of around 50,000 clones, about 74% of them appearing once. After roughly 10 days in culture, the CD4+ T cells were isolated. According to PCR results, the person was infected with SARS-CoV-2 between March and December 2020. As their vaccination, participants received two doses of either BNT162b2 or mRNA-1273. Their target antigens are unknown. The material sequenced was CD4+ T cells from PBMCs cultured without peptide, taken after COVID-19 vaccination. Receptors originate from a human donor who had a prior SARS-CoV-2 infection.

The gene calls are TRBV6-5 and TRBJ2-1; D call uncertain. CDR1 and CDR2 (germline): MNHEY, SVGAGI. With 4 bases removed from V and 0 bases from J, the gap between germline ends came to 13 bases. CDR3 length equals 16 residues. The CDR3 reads CASSSKDGSSYNEQFF. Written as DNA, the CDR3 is TGTGCCAGCAGTTCGAAGGACGGAAGCTCCTACAATGAGCAGTTCTTC.

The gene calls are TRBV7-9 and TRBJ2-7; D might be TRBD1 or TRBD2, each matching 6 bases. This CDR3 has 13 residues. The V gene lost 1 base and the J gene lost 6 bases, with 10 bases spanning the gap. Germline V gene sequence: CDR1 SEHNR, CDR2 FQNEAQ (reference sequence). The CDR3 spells CASSLEGGTEQYF. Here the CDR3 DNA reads TGTGCCAGCAGCTTAGAAGGGGGGACCGAGCAGTACTTC.

The chain's CDR3 is CASSYLSAGINEQFF. Here the CDR3 DNA reads TGTGCCAGCAGTTACCTATCTGCGGGGATCAATGAGCAGTTCTTC. The chain uses TRBV6-6 and TRBJ2-1; a possible D gene is TRBD2 (6 bases). The V and J ends lost 2 bases and 6 bases respectively, with 14 bases between them. CDR1 is MNHNY, CDR2 SVGAGI, per germline (reference sequence). There are 15 residues in the CDR3.

The CDR3 DNA reads TGTGCCAGCAGCTTGGTTCTGGGGAAAGAGACCCAGTACTTC. The encoded protein is CASSLVLGKETQYF. This chain links TRBV5-5 with TRBJ2-5; unclear D gene. Looked up from germline, CDR1 is SGHKS and CDR2 is YYEKEE (reference sequence). V gave up 0 bases and J gave up 3 bases, with 9 bases separating them. The CDR3 runs to 14 residues.

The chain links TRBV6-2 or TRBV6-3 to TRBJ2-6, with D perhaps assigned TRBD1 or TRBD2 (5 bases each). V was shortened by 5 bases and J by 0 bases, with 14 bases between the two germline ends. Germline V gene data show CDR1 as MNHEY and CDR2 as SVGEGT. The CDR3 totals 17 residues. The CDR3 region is CASSTRGRNSGANVLTF. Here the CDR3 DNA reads TGTGCCAGCAGTACCCGGGGACGAAACTCTGGGGCCAACGTCCTGACTTTC.

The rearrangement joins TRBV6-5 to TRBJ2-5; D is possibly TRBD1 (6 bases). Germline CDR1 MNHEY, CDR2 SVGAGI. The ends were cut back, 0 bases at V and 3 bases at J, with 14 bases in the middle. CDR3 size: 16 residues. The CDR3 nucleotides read TGTGCCAGCAGTTACTCCGCAGGGGCGCCCGAAGAGACCCAGTACTTC. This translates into CASSYSAGAPEETQYF.

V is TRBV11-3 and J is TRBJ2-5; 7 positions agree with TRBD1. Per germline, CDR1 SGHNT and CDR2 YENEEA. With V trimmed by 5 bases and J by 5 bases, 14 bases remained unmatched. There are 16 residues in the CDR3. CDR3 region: CASSRGGIRTGETQYF. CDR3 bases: TGTGCCAGCAGCCGAGGGGGCATTCGTACGGGGGAGACCCAGTACTTC.

CDR3 residues: CASSPMGRGPQQYF. CDR3 DNA: TGTGCCAGTAGTCCCATGGGCAGGGGGCCCCAGCAGTACTTC. The chain carries TRBV19 and TRBJ2-7; 8 bases match TRBD1. The CDR3 contains 14 residues. The V gene end was trimmed by 5 bases and the J gene end by 8 bases; junction bases not matched to a gene: 11. CDR1 and CDR2 from the germline V gene are LNHDA and SQIVND (reference sequence).

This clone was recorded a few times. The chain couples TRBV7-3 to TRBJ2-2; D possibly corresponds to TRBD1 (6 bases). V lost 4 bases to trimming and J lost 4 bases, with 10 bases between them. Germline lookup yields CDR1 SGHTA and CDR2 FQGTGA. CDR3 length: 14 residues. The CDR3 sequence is CASSSRGGTGELFF. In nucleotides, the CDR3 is TGTGCCAGCAGCTCCAGGGGTGGCACCGGGGAGCTGTTTTTT.

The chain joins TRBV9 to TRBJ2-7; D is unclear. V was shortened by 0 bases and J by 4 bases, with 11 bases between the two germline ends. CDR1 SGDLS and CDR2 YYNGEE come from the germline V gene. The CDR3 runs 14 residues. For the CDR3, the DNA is TGTGCCAGCAGCGTAGATATAGCCGATTACGAGCAGTACTTC. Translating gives CASSVDIADYEQYF.

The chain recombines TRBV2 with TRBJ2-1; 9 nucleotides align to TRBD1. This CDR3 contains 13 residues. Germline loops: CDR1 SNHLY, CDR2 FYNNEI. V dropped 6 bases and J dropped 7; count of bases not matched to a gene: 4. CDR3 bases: TGTGCCAGCAGAGCCGACAGGGGGAATGAGCAGTTCTTC. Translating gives CASRADRGNEQFF.

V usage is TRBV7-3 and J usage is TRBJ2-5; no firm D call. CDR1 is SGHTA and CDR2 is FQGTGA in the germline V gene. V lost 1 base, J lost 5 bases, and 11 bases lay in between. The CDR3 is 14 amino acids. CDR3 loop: CASSLRGPGETQYF. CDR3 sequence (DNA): TGTGCCAGCAGCTTAAGAGGACCCGGGGAGACCCAGTACTTC.

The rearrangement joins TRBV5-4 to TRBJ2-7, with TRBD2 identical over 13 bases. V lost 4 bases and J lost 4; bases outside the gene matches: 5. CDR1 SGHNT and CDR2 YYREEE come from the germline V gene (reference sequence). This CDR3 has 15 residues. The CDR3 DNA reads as TGTGCCAGCAGCCCCGGGACTAGCGGGATTTACGAGCAGTACTTC. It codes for CASSPGTSGIYEQYF.

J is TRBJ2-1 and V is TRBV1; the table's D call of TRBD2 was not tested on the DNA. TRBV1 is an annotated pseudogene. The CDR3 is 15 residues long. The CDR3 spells CTSSLSGGSYNEQFF. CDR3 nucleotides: TGCACCAGCAGCCTAAGCGGGGGGTCCTACAATGAGCAGTTCTTC.

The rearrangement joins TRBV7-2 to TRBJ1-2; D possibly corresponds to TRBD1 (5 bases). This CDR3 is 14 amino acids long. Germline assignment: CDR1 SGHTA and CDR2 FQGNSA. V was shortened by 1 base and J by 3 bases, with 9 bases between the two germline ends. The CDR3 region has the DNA TGTGCCAGCAGCTTAGGGGGCACACACTATGGCTACACCTTC. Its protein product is CASSLGGTHYGYTF.

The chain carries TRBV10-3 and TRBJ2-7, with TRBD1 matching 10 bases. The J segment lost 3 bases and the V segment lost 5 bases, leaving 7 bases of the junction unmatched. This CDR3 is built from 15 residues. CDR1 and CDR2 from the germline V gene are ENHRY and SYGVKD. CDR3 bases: TGTGCCATCAGTAAGGACAGGGGGGACCTCTACGAGCAGTACTTC. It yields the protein CAISKDRGDLYEQYF.

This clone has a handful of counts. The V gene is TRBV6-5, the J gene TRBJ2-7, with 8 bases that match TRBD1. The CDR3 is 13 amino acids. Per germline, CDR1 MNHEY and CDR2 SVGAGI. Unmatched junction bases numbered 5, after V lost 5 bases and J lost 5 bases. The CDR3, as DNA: TGTGCCAGCAGTCTGACAGGGGAGAACGAGCAGTACTTC. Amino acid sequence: CASSLTGENEQYF.

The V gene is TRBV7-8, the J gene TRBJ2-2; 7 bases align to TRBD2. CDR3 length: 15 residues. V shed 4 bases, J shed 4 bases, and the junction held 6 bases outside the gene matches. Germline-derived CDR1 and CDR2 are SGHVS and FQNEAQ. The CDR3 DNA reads TGTGCCAGCAGCTCTCGCGGGAGTGGCACCGGGGAGCTGTTTTTT. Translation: CASSSRGSGTGELFF.

CDR3 nucleotide sequence: TGTGCCACCAGCAGAGGTGGGACTAGCGGGAGGAGGGATGAGCAGTTCTTC. Residues: CATSRGGTSGRRDEQFF. The gene calls are TRBV15 and TRBJ2-1; 15 bases fit TRBD2. The ends lost 1 base at V and 8 bases at J; junction bases unmatched: 6. Germline CDR1 is LNHNV and CDR2 is YYDKDF (reference sequence). The CDR3 has 17 amino acids.

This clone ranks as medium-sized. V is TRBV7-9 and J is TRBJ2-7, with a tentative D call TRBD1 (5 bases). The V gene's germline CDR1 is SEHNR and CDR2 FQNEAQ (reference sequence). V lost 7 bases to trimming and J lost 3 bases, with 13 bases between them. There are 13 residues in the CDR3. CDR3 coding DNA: TGTGCCAGCACCAGAAGGGGCAGCTACGAGCAGTACTTC. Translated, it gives CASTRRGSYEQYF.

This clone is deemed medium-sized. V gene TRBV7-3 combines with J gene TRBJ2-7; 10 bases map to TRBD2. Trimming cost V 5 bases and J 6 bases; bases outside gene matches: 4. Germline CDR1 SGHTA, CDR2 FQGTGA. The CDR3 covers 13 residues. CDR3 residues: CASSTSGTGEQYF. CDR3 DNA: TGTGCCAGCAGCACTAGCGGGACGGGCGAGCAGTACTTC. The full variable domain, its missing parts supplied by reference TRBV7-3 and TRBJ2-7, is GAGVSQTPSNKVTEKGKYVELRCDPISGHTALYWYRQSLGQGPEFLIYFQGTGAADDSGLPNDRFFAVRPEGSVSTLKIQRTERGDSAVYLCASSTSGTGEQYFGPGTRLTVT.

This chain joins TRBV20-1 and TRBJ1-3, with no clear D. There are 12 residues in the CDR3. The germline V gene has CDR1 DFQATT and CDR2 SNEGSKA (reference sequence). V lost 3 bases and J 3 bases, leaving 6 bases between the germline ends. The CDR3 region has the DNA TGCAGTGCTAGTCGAGTTGGAAACACCATATATTTT. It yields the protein CSASRVGNTIYF.

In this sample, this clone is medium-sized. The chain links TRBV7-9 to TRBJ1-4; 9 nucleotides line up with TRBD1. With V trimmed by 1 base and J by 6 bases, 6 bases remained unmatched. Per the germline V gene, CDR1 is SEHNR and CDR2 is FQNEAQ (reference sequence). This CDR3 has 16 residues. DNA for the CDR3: TGTGCCAGCAGCTTAGGGAGGGGACAGGGTGATGAAAAACTGTTTTTT. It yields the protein CASSLGRGQGDEKLFF. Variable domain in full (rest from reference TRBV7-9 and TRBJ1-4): DTGVSQNPRHKITKRGQNVTFRCDPISEHNRLYWYRQTLGQGPEFLTYFQNEAQLEKSRLLSDRFSAERPKGSFSTLEIQRTEQGDSAMYLCASSLGRGQGDEKLFFGSGTQLSVL.

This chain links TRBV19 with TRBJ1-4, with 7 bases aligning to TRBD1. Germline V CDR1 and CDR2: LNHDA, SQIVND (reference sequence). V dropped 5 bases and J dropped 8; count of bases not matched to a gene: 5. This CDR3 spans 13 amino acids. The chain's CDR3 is CASSRDRIEKLFF. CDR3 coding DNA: TGTGCCAGTAGTCGGGACAGAATCGAAAAACTGTTTTTT. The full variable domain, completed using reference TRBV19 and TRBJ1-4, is DGGITQSPKYLFRKEGQNVTLSCEQNLNHDAMYWYRQDPGQGLRLIYYSQIVNDFQKGDIAEGYSVSREKKESFPLTVTSAQKNPTAFYLCASSRDRIEKLFFGSGTQLSVL.

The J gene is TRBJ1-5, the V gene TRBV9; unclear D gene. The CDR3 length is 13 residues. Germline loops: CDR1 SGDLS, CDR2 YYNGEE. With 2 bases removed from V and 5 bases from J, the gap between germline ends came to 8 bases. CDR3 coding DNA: TGTGCCAGCAGCGTGGACGGGGATCAGCCCCAGCATTTT. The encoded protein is CASSVDGDQPQHF.

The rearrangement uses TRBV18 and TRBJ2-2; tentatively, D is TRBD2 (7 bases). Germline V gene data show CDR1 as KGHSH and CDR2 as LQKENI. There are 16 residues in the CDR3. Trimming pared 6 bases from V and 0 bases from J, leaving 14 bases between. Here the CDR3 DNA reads TGTGCCAGCTCCCCTCGGGGGGCGGCGAACACCGGGGAGCTGTTTTTT. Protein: CASSPRGAANTGELFF.

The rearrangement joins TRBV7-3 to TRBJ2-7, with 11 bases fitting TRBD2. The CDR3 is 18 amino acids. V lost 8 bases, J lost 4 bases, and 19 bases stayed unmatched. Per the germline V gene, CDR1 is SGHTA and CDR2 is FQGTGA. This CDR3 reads CASGWAGLADYPSYEQYF. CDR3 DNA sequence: TGTGCCAGCGGCTGGGCGGGACTAGCGGACTACCCTTCATACGAGCAGTACTTC.

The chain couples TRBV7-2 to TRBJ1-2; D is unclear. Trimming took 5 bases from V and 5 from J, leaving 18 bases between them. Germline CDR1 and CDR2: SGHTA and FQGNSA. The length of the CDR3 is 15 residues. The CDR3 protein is CASSPRGTRDYGYTF. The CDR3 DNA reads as TGTGCCAGCAGCCCTCGTGGCACGAGGGATTATGGCTACACCTTC.